The 30 T cell receptor beta chains below all came from one sample that was sequenced in a study of monozygotic twins with inflammatory bowel disease. TCRdb re-called the 5' RACE reads; every CDR3 protein appears as one record, without DNA. This sample's table has approximately 400,000 distinct CDR3 sequences. Material: blood. Source of these receptors: a human donor with ulcerative colitis or Crohn's disease, or a healthy co-twin of an affected twin (not recorded which).

This chain uses TRBV27 with TRBJ2-7; TCRdb outputs TRBD2, but without DNA this stays unchecked. This CDR3 is built from 15 residues. Germline V gives CDR1 MNHEY, CDR2 SMNVEV (reference sequence). CDR3 loop: CASWRGEGFSYEQYF.

The chain employs TRBV7-2 and TRBJ1-3. Germline assignment: CDR1 SGHTA and CDR2 FQGNSA. This CDR3 is 16 amino acids long. The CDR3: CASSFLATSSGNTIYF.

The rearrangement uses TRBV20-1 and TRBJ2-3. From germline, CDR1 is DFQATT and CDR2 SNEGSKA (reference sequence). The CDR3 has 15 residues. The CDR3 spells CSARDSGFGSDTQYF.

V usage is TRBV10-3 and J usage is TRBJ2-1; TCRdb calls TRBD2, which cannot be checked without DNA. Germline assignment: CDR1 ENHRY and CDR2 SYGVKD. The CDR3 sequence is 15 residues long. This CDR3 is CAISASRGSENEQFF.

The V call is TRBV20-1, the J call TRBJ2-7; checking the TCRdb D call of TRBD1 is not possible without DNA. Germline lookup yields CDR1 DFQATT and CDR2 SNEGSKA (reference sequence). The CDR3 is 16 amino acids. This CDR3 is CSARGLHQGESYEQYF.

CDR3 loop: CASSLDGSWVDTQYF. The chain combines TRBV12-3 or TRBV12-4 with TRBJ2-3; TCRdb indicates TRBD2, and absent DNA this call remains unverified. This CDR3 region has 15 residues.

The rearrangement links TRBV5-1 to TRBJ1-1; TCRdb designates TRBD1, a call that cannot be tested without DNA. The CDR3 has 15 amino acids. CDR1 and CDR2 (germline): SGHRS, YFSETQ. CDR3: CASSLWDRGNTEAFF.

The chain is built from TRBV7-2 and TRBJ1-5; TCRdb calls TRBD1, which cannot be checked without DNA. Germline values: CDR1 SGHTA, CDR2 FQGNSA. The CDR3 length is 14 residues. The CDR3 is CASSSQGGYQPQHF.

The rearrangement joins TRBV29-1 to TRBJ2-7; TCRdb names TRBD1, which stays unverified in the absence of DNA. The germline CDR1 and CDR2 sequences are SQVTM and ANQGSEA. CDR3 size: 18 residues. The chain's CDR3 is CSVENPGEGGGNSYEQYF.

The chain combines TRBV25-1 with TRBJ1-6. This CDR3 has 12 residues. The V gene's germline CDR1 is MGHDK and CDR2 SYGVNS. CDR3 amino acids: CATTGTDSPLHF.

The V call is TRBV24-1, the J call TRBJ2-1; the D gene TCRdb calls, TRBD2, cannot be checked with no DNA. The V gene's germline CDR1 is KGHDR and CDR2 SFDVKD. The CDR3 totals 14 residues. This CDR3 is CATSEVGTSGKQFF.

V usage is TRBV28 and J usage is TRBJ2-5; TCRdb reports TRBD1, a call that lacks DNA to check it against. The germline gives CDR1 MDHEN, CDR2 SYDVKM. The CDR3 runs to 14 residues. CDR3 sequence: CASRAPGPEETQYF.

The chain carries TRBV20-1 and TRBJ2-2; the D gene TCRdb calls, TRBD1, cannot be checked with no DNA. The germline V gene has CDR1 DFQATT and CDR2 SNEGSKA (reference sequence). The CDR3 has 15 residues. The CDR3 sequence is CSARDAGGSTGELFF.

The chain recombines TRBV18 with TRBJ2-7. The germline gives CDR1 KGHSH, CDR2 LQKENI. The CDR3 totals 13 residues. The chain's CDR3 is CASSPTPLNEQYF.

The rearrangement links TRBV3-1 to TRBJ1-2; the TRBD1 assignment by TCRdb is unverifiable without DNA. The CDR3 covers 14 residues. In germline, CDR1 is LGHDT, CDR2 YNNKEL (reference sequence). CDR3 amino acids: CASSQVDKGVGYTF.

V and J are TRBV6-1 and TRBJ2-2; with no DNA, the TCRdb D assignment of TRBD2 cannot be verified. Germline V gives CDR1 MNHNS, CDR2 SASEGT. CDR3 size: 15 residues. CDR3 in amino acids: CASSPTSGATGELFF.

The chain uses TRBV27 and TRBJ2-1; the D call from TCRdb, TRBD1, cannot be confirmed without DNA. CDR1 is MNHEY, CDR2 SMNVEV, per germline (reference sequence). This CDR3 has 15 residues. This CDR3 reads CASSSSGAPYNEQFF.

The chain links TRBV5-5 to TRBJ2-3; the D gene TCRdb calls, TRBD1, cannot be checked with no DNA. In germline, CDR1 is SGHKS, CDR2 YYEKEE (reference sequence). The CDR3 is 15 residues long. The CDR3 loop reads CASSPPASGTDTQYF.

The chain is built from TRBV7-2 and TRBJ2-1; there is no DNA to check the TCRdb D call of TRBD2. CDR1 and CDR2 (germline): SGHTA, FQGNSA. The CDR3 has 16 amino acids. The CDR3 protein is CASSLVGGGFSNEQFF. The full variable domain, rest sourced from reference TRBV7-2 and TRBJ2-1, is GAGVSQSPSNKVTEKGKDVELRCDPISGHTALYWYRQSLGQGLEFLIYFQGNSAPDKSGLPSDRFSAERTGGSVSTLTIQRTQQEDSAVYLCASSLVGGGFSNEQFFGPGTRLTVL.

The genes are TRBV5-1 and TRBJ2-1; TCRdb picks TRBD2, but there is no DNA to check that call. CDR3 length equals 16 residues. The germline CDR1 and CDR2 sequences are SGHRS and YFSETQ. The CDR3: CASSSTTSGGLNEQFF.

The V gene is TRBV7-9, the J gene TRBJ1-1. This CDR3 contains 14 residues. CDR1 and CDR2 (germline): SEHNR, FQNEAQ (reference sequence). CDR3 loop: CASTSTVMNTEAFF.

This chain connects TRBV7-3 to TRBJ2-2. This CDR3 is built from 14 residues. CDR1 is SGHTA and CDR2 is FQGTGA in the germline V gene. The chain's CDR3 is CASSLTGGNGELFF.

The gene calls are TRBV18 and TRBJ1-1. Germline CDR1 and CDR2: KGHSH and LQKENI. This CDR3 has 13 residues. CDR3 loop: CASSPAANTEAFF.

The chain carries TRBV7-2 and TRBJ2-1; the D call from TCRdb, TRBD1, cannot be confirmed without DNA. Germline V gives CDR1 SGHTA, CDR2 FQGNSA. The CDR3 is 16 residues long. CDR3 loop: CASSTRQGAKDNEQFF.

This chain uses TRBV14 with TRBJ2-3; TCRdb's assignment of TRBD1 cannot be checked, as there is no DNA. Germline V CDR1 and CDR2: SGHDN, FVKESK. The CDR3 length is 15 residues. The CDR3 loop reads CASSPLGRDTYTQYF.

The genes are TRBV15 and TRBJ1-3. The germline gives CDR1 LNHNV, CDR2 YYDKDF (reference sequence). CDR3 length: 14 amino acids. The CDR3 sequence is CATSREERTNTIYF.

The chain is built from TRBV5-4 and TRBJ2-5; as DNA is missing, the TRBD1 call by TCRdb cannot be tested. The CDR3 loop spans 16 amino acids. Germline V gene data show CDR1 as SGHNT and CDR2 as YYREEE (reference sequence). CDR3 residues: CASSPTVGGISETQYF.

The chain has TRBV7-2 and TRBJ2-7. CDR1 SGHTA and CDR2 FQGNSA come from the germline V gene. This CDR3 has 13 amino acids. CDR3 sequence reads: CASSYTTTYEQYF.

The rearrangement joins TRBV10-3 to TRBJ2-7; TCRdb picks TRBD2, but there is no DNA to check that call. The CDR3 covers 14 residues. Germline CDR1 reads ENHRY; CDR2 reads SYGVKD. This CDR3 is CAISELAGVGEQYF.

This chain joins TRBV19 and TRBJ1-3; TCRdb's D gene call, TRBD1, goes unchecked for lack of DNA. This CDR3 comprises 17 residues. Germline CDR1 is LNHDA and CDR2 is SQIVND (reference sequence). CDR3: CASSIGQSVSSGNTIYF.